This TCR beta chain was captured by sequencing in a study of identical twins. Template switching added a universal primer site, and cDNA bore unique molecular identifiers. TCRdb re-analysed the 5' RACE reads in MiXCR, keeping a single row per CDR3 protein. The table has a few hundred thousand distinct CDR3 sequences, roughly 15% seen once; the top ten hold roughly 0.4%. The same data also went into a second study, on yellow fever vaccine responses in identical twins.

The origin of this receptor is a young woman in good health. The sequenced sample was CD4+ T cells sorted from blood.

The CDR3 DNA is TGCAGTGCCCACAGGGCGATCAGCCCTAACACTGAAGCTTTCTTT. Translating it yields CSAHRAISPNTEAFF. V usage is TRBV20-1 and J usage is TRBJ1-1, with a possible D match to TRBD1 (6 bases). V lost 6 bases and J lost 2, with 19 bases in between. The CDR3 spans 15 residues. Looked up from germline, CDR1 is DFQATT and CDR2 is SNEGSKA (reference sequence).